This T cell receptor (beta chain) comes out of a study of regulatory T cells in long-lasting Graves disease. As for time point: newly diagnosed GD, antithyroid drugs for less than 3 months. The TCR library was made from RNA extracted from PBMCs. Investigators prepared the TCR beta libraries by applying iRepertoire HTBI primers and Arm-PCR of CDR3 regions. TCRdb itself ran the multiplex PCR reads through MiXCR, one entry per CDR3 protein. This table holds roughly 350,000 distinct CDR3 sequences, 16% found once. The CDR3 is 12 amino acids. V was clipped by 5 bases and J by 7 bases, with 12 bases between them. The same specimen was also included in a second study, on T cells in Graves' hyperthyroidism and ophthalmopathy. That work contributes: The study enrolled patients aged 18 to 65 with newly diagnosed hyperthyroidism of under 2 months' duration.

The chain links TRBV12-3 or TRBV12-4 to TRBJ2-7, with D perhaps being TRBD1 or TRBD2 (6 bases each). The sequence was obtained from a man aged 35 to 55 with Graves disease. Sequenced here: peripheral blood mononuclear cells (PBMCs), sampled at new diagnosis, from a patient treated with antithyroid drugs. The CDR3 coding sequence is TGTGCCAGCAGTGGAGGGGGAGGAGAGCAGTACTTC. Translated, it gives CASSGGGGEQYF.